This record covers a single T cell receptor beta chain. Its antigen remains unidentified. This sample was included in a study of a mutant IDH1 vaccine in newly diagnosed glioma. Generated by immunoSEQ multiplex PCR, the TCRdb table keeps only in-frame clones and is missing some. The sample includes tens of thousands of clones, 75% to 95% of them seen just once. Time point given: week 5, during vaccination. With topical imiquimod, each dose of the vaccine consisted of 300 ug of mutant IDH1 20-mer peptide. V shed 0 bases and J shed 4 bases, with 13 bases lying between them. Germline CDR1 is SGHRS and CDR2 is YFSETQ. The CDR3 consists of 15 residues.

Sample: PBMCs, taken from a glioma patient whose treatment included an IDH1 peptide vaccine. The sequence came from a woman in her forties or fifties with glioma. The chain combines TRBV5-1 with TRBJ1-2; maybe TRBD1 (5 bases). CDR3 amino acids: CASSLGGRAGYGYTF. CDR3 bases: TGCGCCAGCAGCTTGGGTGGCAGGGCCGGCTATGGCTACACCTTC.